This note documents a single TCR beta chain sequence. Per the study methods: Amplification from reference gene primers served as the basis for estimated nucleated cell counts. The data were produced by immunoSEQ multiplex PCR, yet TCRdb's version contains in-frame clones alone and is incomplete. The DNA was the basis for D and trimming; V, J and clone size are from that table. The sample holds about 300,000 clones, about 82% seen once. Per germline, CDR1 LNHDA and CDR2 SQIVND (reference sequence). Deletions cut 4 bases from V and 2 bases from J, with 11 bases between. This CDR3 spans 14 amino acids. This sample was included in a study of blood T cell repertoires in COVID-19. Study overall: Sites across the United States, Italy and Spain contributed samples from acute and convalescent COVID-19.

The chain combines TRBV19 with TRBJ2-5; D is undetermined. Input material: peripheral blood. This TCR derives from a woman aged 45-65 years with acute or convalescent COVID-19. This chain's CDR3 is CASSTSRGQETQYF. The CDR3 region has the DNA TGTGCCAGTAGTACCTCTAGAGGTCAAGAGACCCAGTACTTC.